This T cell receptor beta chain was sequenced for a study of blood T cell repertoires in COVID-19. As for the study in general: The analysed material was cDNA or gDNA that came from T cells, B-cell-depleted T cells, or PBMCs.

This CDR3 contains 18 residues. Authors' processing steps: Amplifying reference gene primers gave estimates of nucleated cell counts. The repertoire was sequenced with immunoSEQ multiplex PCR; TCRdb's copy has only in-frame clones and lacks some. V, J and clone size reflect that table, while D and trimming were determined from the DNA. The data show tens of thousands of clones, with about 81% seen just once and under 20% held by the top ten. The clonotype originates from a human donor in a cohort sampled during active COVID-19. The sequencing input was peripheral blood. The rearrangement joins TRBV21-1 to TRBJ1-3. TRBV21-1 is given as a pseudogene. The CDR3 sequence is CASSKNSEGLSSGNTIYF. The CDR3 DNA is TGTGCCAGCAGCAAAAACTCTGAAGGACTTAGCTCTGGAAACACCATATATTTT.